This T cell receptor beta chain was profiled in a study of blood T cell repertoires in COVID-19. Turning to the study itself: Italy, Spain and the United States were the sources of the convalescent and acute COVID-19 samples. In each case, the material was cDNA or gDNA derived from T cells, B-cell-depleted T cells, or PBMCs.

Patients at the Seattle site were enrolled during active infection and followed longitudinally. Methods used by the authors: Reference gene primers were amplified, and this amplification served to estimate nucleated cell counts. Sequencing used immunoSEQ multiplex PCR; TCRdb keeps in-frame clones, though not all of them. V, J and clone size are taken as reported in that table, and D and trimming were inferred from the DNA itself. The data show 150,000 to 200,000 clones, approximately 93% seen once. The sequencing sample was made of peripheral blood. This TCR derives from a woman in her fifties or sixties with COVID-19, enrolled during active disease.

For the CDR3, the DNA is TGTGCCAGCAGCCCAGCGGACAGGAGTTATGGCTACACCTTC. This sequence encodes CASSPADRSYGYTF. This chain joins TRBV27 and TRBJ1-2, with 7 bases fitting TRBD1. V dropped 6 bases and J dropped 5; count of bases not matched to a gene: 9. Per germline, CDR1 MNHEY and CDR2 SMNVEV (reference sequence). The CDR3 covers 14 residues.